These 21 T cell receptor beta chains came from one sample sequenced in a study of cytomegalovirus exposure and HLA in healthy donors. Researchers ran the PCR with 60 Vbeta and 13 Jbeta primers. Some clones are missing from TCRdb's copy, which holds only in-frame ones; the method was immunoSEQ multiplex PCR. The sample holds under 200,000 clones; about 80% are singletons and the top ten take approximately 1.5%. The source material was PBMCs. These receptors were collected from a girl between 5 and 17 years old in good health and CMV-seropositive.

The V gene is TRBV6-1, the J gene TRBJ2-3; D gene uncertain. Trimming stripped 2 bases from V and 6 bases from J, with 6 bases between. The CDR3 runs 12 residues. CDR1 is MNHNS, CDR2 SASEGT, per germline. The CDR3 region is CASSESADTQYF. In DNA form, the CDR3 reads TGTGCCAGCAGTGAAAGTGCGGATACGCAGTATTTT.

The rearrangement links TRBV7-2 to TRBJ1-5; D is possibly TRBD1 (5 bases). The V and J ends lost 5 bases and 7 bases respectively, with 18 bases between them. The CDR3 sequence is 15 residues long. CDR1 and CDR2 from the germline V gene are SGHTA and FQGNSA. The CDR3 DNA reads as TGTGCCAGCAGCCCTAATGCGGGGCGCGGACAGCCCCAGCATTTT. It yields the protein CASSPNAGRGQPQHF.

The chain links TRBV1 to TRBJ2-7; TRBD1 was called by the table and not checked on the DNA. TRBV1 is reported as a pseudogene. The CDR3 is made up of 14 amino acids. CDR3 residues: CTSSQEGRAYEQYF. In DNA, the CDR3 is TGCACCAGCAGCCAAGAGGGCAGAGCCTACGAGCAGTACTTC.

The CDR3 here is CASSLGVALAHEQYF. The CDR3 DNA sequence: TGTGCCAGCAGCTTAGGAGTGGCGCTAGCCCACGAGCAGTACTTC. The chain couples TRBV13 to TRBJ2-7; possible D gene TRBD2, 5 bases. Germline CDR1 PRHDT, CDR2 FYEKMQ (reference sequence). V was shortened by 0 bases and J by 5 bases, with 14 bases between the two germline ends. The CDR3 is 15 amino acids.

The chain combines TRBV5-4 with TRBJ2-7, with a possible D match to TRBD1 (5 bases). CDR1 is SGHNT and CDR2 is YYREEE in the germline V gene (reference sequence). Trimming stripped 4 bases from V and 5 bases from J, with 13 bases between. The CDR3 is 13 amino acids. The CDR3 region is CASSRSDSDEQYF. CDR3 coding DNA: TGTGCCAGCAGCCGCTCAGACAGCGACGAGCAGTACTTC.

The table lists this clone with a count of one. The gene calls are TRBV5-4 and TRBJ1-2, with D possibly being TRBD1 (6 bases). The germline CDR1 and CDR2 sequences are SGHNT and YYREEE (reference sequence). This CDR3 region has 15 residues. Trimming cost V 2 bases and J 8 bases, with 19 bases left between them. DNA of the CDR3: TGTGCCAGCAGCTTTCGGGGGGCTGAAGTAGAAGGCTACACCTTC. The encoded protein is CASSFRGAEVEGYTF.

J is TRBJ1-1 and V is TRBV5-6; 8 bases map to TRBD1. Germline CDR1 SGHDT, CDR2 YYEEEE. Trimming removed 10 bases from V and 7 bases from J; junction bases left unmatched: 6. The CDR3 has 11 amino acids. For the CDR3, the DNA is TGTGCCTGGCAGGGGGCTGGTGAAGCTTTCTTT. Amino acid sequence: CAWQGAGEAFF.

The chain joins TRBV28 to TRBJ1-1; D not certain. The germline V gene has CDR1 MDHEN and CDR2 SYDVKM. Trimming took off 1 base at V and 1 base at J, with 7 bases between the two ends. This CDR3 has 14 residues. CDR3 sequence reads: CASSLFTENTEAFF. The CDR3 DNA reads TGTGCCAGCAGTTTATTTACAGAGAACACTGAAGCTTTCTTT.

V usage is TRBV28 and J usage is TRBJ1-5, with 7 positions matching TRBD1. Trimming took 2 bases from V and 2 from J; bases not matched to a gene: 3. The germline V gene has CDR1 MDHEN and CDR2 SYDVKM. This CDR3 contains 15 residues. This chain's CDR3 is CASSLRQGGNQPQHF. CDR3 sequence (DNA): TGTGCCAGCAGTTTAAGGCAGGGGGGCAATCAGCCCCAGCATTTT.

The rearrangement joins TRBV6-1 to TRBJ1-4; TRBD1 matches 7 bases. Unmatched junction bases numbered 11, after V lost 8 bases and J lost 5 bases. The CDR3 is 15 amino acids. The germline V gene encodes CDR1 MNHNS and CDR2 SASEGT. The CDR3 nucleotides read TGTGCCAGCGGGGGGACAGTGGGGGGAAATGAAAAACTGTTTTTT. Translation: CASGGTVGGNEKLFF.

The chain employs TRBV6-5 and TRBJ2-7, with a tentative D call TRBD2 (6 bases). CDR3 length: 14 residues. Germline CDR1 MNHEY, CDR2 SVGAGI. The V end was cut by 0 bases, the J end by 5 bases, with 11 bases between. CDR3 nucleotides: TGTGCCAGCAGTTACTCGGGCAGGGAGGACGAGCAGTACTTC. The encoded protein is CASSYSGREDEQYF.

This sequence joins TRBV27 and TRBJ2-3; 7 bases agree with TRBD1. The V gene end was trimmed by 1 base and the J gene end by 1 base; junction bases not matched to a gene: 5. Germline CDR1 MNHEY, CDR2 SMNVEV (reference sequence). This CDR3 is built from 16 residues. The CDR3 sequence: CASSLWVGTGTDTQYF. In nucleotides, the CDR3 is TGTGCCAGCAGTTTATGGGTCGGGACAGGCACAGATACGCAGTATTTT.

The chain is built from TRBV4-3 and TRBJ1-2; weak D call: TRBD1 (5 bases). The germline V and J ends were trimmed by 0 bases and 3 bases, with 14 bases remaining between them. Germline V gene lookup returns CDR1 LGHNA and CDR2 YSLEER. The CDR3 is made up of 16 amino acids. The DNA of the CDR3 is TGCGCCAGCAGCCAAGACAGTGGCAGGGCATACTATGGCTACACCTTC. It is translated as CASSQDSGRAYYGYTF.

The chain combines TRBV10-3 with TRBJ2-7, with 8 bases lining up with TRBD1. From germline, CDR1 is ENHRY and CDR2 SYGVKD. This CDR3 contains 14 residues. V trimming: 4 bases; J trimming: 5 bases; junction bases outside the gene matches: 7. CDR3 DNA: TGTGCCATCAGTGGGACAGGGATCCCTGACGAGCAGTACTTC. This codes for CAISGTGIPDEQYF.

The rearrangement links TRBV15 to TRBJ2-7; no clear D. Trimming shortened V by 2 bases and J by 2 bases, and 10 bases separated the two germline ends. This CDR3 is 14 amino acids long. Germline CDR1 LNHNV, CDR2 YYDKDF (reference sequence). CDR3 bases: TGTGCCACCAGCAGACAGCGCCTTGCCTACGAGCAGTACTTC. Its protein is CATSRQRLAYEQYF.

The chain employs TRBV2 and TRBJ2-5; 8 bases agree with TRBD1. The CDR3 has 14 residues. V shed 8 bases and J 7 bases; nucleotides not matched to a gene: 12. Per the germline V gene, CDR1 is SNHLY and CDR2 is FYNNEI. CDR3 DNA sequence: TGTGCCAGCGGACAGGGAATCTCCGAAGGGACCCAGTACTTC. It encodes CASGQGISEGTQYF.

This chain's CDR3 is CASSFKRDFSYEQYF. Here the CDR3 DNA reads TGTGCCAGCAGCTTTAAGCGAGACTTCAGCTACGAGCAGTACTTC. The rearrangement uses TRBV5-6 and TRBJ2-7, with unresolved D. Trimming removed 2 bases from V and 3 bases from J, with 15 bases in between. The CDR3 contains 15 residues. CDR1 is SGHDT and CDR2 is YYEEEE in the germline V gene.

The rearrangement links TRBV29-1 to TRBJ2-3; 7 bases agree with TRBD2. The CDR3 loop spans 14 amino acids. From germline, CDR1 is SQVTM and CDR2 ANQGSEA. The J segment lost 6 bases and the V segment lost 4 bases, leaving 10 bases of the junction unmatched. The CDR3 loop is CSVVGGGKRDTQYF. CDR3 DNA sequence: TGCAGCGTTGTGGGGGGGGGAAAGCGGGATACGCAGTATTTT.

The CDR3 spells CASSTRGRSGNTIYF. CDR3 DNA sequence: TGTGCCAGCAGTACCCGAGGGCGATCTGGAAACACCATATATTTT. The genes are TRBV6-1 and TRBJ1-3, with unresolved D. The CDR3 covers 15 residues. V was cut by 5 bases and J by 1 base, with 12 bases left in between. Germline CDR1 reads MNHNS; CDR2 reads SASEGT.

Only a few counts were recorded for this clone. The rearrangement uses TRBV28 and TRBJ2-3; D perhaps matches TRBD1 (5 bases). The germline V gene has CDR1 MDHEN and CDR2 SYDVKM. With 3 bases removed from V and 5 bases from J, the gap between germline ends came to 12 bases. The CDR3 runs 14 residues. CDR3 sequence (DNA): TGTGCCAGCAGTTTCCGCAGGGTGGAAGATACGCAGTATTTT. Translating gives CASSFRRVEDTQYF.

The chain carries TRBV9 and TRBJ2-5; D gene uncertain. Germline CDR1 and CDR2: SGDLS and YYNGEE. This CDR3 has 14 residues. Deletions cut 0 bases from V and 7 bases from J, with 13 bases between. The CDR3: CASSVGSLAVTQYF. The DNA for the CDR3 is TGTGCCAGCAGCGTAGGATCCCTCGCGGTGACCCAGTACTTC.